This is a list of T cell receptor beta chains from one sample in a study of T cell responses to AZD1222 COVID-19 vaccine. Repertoires were generated with immunoSEQ multiplex PCR, while TCRdb's copy carries only in-frame clones and drops some. The sample carries over 110,000 clones, just over 90% recorded once. The sequencing used peripheral blood, collected on day 0 of AZD1222 vaccination. These receptors originate from an adult in good health. CDR3s leave out the opening cysteine and the closing phenylalanine or tryptophan.

V gene	J gene	CDR3 protein
TRBV11-3	TRBJ1-1	ASSLVGDTEAF
TRBV9	TRBJ2-7	ASSVGSGNYEQY
TRBV5-6	TRBJ2-7	ASSQSGGSDEQY
TRBV10-2	TRBJ1-1	ASPAGNTEAF
TRBV11-2	TRBJ1-3	ASSLGTFTSGNTIY
TRBV19	TRBJ2-3	ASGQGADTQY
TRBV6-2/TRBV6-3	TRBJ2-4	ASSHGGVIIQY
TRBV29-1	TRBJ1-1	SARGGVGGAF
TRBV7-2	TRBJ2-5	ASRVAGEETQY
TRBV7-2	TRBJ2-7	ASSLEGGPYEQY
TRBV19	TRBJ1-3	ASSIPGSGNTIY
TRBV29-1	TRBJ1-1	SVEERLNTEAF
TRBV7-8	TRBJ2-2	ASSPRTGGSTGELF
TRBV6-5	TRBJ1-2	ASRVDRAYGYT
TRBV2	TRBJ2-1	ASGFRGASGRGVRNEQF
TRBV5-6	TRBJ1-1	ASSLVGGAVNTEAF
TRBV19	TRBJ2-2	ASENKGGYTGELF
TRBV7-9	TRBJ1-4	ASSSRQAWEEKLF
TRBV10-3	TRBJ1-6	AIRGGTRNSPLH
TRBV7-8	TRBJ2-7	ASSPAAYEQY
TRBV10-1	TRBJ2-7	ATSTGAYEQY
TRBV20-1	TRBJ1-1	SAGNRGEAF
TRBV10-3	TRBJ1-2	AISQGLDGYT
TRBV6-2/TRBV6-3	TRBJ2-3	ASSDLPRADTQY
TRBV20-1	TRBJ1-2	SSGGSYGYT
TRBV7-6	TRBJ2-2	ASSPLGRTSGGTGELF
TRBV5-8	TRBJ2-3	ASSLIIGLSTDTQY
TRBV3-1/TRBV3-2	TRBJ1-3	ASSQERESSGNTIY
TRBV29-1	TRBJ1-1	SVSGQGASDTEAF
TRBV6-5	TRBJ1-6	ASSRDSANSPLH
TRBV3-1/TRBV3-2	TRBJ1-1	ASSRAGGGTEAF
TRBV11-2	TRBJ1-1	ASSIRQGKNTEAF
TRBV18	TRBJ2-3	ASSPGTSQDTQY
TRBV7-9	TRBJ2-7	ASGDGSYEQY
TRBV27	TRBJ2-3	ASSFLGSGVSSTDTQY
TRBV6-5	TRBJ2-7	ASSKPGLALDEQY
TRBV5-4	TRBJ1-1	ASSARLNTEAF
TRBV3-1/TRBV3-2	TRBJ1-1	ASSLFPREAF
TRBV7-9	TRBJ2-1	ASSPPSSGSRGEQF
TRBV7-9	TRBJ2-7	ASSDTNRGVSEQY
TRBV27	TRBJ1-2	ASSFRGGGYT
TRBV3-1/TRBV3-2	TRBJ1-3	ASSQVGGAISGNTIY
TRBV5-4	TRBJ2-3	ASSLVRGTGTDTQY
TRBV11-2	TRBJ1-2	ASSLVQTGRYGYT
TRBV3-1/TRBV3-2	TRBJ1-1	ASSDIWQGETEAF
TRBV21-1	TRBJ1-1	ACRGQSTEAF
TRBV7-9	TRBJ1-2	ASSSGQFGYT
TRBV7-2	TRBJ2-7	ASSLERLQEQY